The 18 T cell receptor beta chains below come from one sample, sequenced in a study of T cells in Graves' hyperthyroidism and ophthalmopathy. It was RNA transcripts that yielded the amplified TCR beta CDR3 regions. HTBI primers were employed in a first-round RT-PCR of the TCR CDR3. Using its own MiXCR run on the multiplex PCR reads, TCRdb lists one record per CDR3 protein. The sample records fewer than 750,000 distinct CDR3 sequences, around 45% being singletons. The sample was peripheral blood or thyroid tissue (not recorded which). The receptors were gathered from a woman in her late teens or twenties with Graves' hyperthyroidism.

This clonotype was found a few times. The rearrangement joins TRBV5-8 to TRBJ2-7; 7 bases line up with TRBD1. V trimming: 4 bases; J trimming: 3 bases; junction bases outside the gene matches: 10. Germline CDR1 SGHTS, CDR2 YDEGEE. The CDR3 loop spans 15 amino acids. The CDR3 protein is CASSQYRDSVYEQYF. The DNA for the CDR3 is TGTGCCAGCAGCCAATACCGGGACAGTGTCTACGAGCAGTACTTC.

This clonotype was counted at least ten times. J is TRBJ2-7 and V is TRBV4-1; TRBD1 might be the D (5 bases). The CDR3 totals 16 residues. CDR1 is MGHRA and CDR2 is YSYEKL in the germline V gene. V lost 4 bases and J 2 bases, leaving 18 bases between the germline ends. The CDR3 DNA reads TGCGCCAGCAGCCGCGAACTCCGGCAGGGTGCCTACGAGCAGTACTTC. This codes for CASSRELRQGAYEQYF.

A remark on this clonotype: One end of the junction is discordant with germline, which a read error may explain. The chain is built from TRBV7-9 and TRBJ2-2; the D gene is possibly TRBD2 (5 bases). CDR3 length equals 14 residues. The germline V gene encodes CDR1 SEHNR and CDR2 FQNEAQ (reference sequence). The CDR3 protein is CASNKWANTGELSW. The CDR3 DNA is TGTGCCAGCAACAAATGGGCGAACACCGGGGAGCTGTCTTGG.

The V call is TRBV10-2, the J call TRBJ2-1; D call uncertain. CDR1 and CDR2 (germline): WSHSY, SAAADI. Trimming stripped 6 bases from V and 2 bases from J, with 8 bases between. The CDR3 is 13 amino acids. In DNA, the CDR3 is TGCGCCAGCAGCGCTGACACCTACAATGAGCAGTTCTTC. The encoded protein is CASSADTYNEQFF.

The chain combines TRBV29-1 with TRBJ2-7; a weak D match, TRBD2 (6 bases). The germline CDR1 and CDR2 sequences are SQVTM and ANQGSEA. The CDR3 has 11 amino acids. The CDR3 nucleotides are TGCAGGAGTAGCGGAACCTACGAGCAGTACTTC. It specifies CRSSGTYEQYF.

On this clonotype: The junction departs from germline at one end; a sequencing error may be responsible. The CDR3 nucleotides read TGCAGTGCTAGGAGAGAGACCCGGTACTTC. Residues: CSARRETRYF. This rearrangement joins TRBV20-1 to TRBJ2-5; the D is unclear. This CDR3 has 10 amino acids. Per the germline V gene, CDR1 is DFQATT and CDR2 is SNEGSKA (reference sequence).

V is TRBV9 and J is TRBJ2-7; D is unresolved. The J call may not be correct, given that the DNA end is closer to TRBJ2-1. The germline CDR1 and CDR2 sequences are SGDLS and YYNGEE. The CDR3 runs 14 residues. In DNA form, the CDR3 reads TGTGCCAGCAGCGTAGAGGCCAGGATTGGGGAGCAGTTCTTC. It yields the protein CASSVEARIGEQFF.

This clonotype has at least ten counts. The V call is TRBV6-5, the J call TRBJ1-3; D call uncertain. Germline values: CDR1 MNHEY, CDR2 SVGAGI. V lost 0 bases, J lost 0 bases, and 9 bases lay in between. The CDR3 totals 16 residues. The CDR3 is CASSYSYQSSGNTIYF. As DNA, the CDR3 is TGTGCCAGCAGTTACTCTTACCAGAGCTCTGGAAACACCATATATTTT.

The chain employs TRBV7-3 and TRBJ2-4, with a tentative D call TRBD1 (6 bases). Trimming pared 5 bases from V and 0 bases from J, leaving 14 bases between. Looked up from germline, CDR1 is SGHTA and CDR2 is FQGTGA. The CDR3 is 16 residues long. For the CDR3, the DNA is TGTGCCAGCAGCCCGGGGACATCGCTAGCCAAAAACATTCAGTACTTC. This sequence encodes CASSPGTSLAKNIQYF.

The V and J genes are TRBV7-2 and TRBJ2-1; 11 bases are a match to TRBD2. Trimming at V came to 7 bases and at J to 6 bases, leaving 14 bases not matched to a gene. This CDR3 contains 17 residues. Germline V CDR1 and CDR2: SGHTA, FQGNSA. The DNA for the CDR3 is TGTGCCAGCACCCCGTACCTGACTAGCGGGATCAGCAATGAGCAGTTCTTC. Its protein product is CASTPYLTSGISNEQFF.

A remark on this clonotype: One end of the junction fails to match germline, which may point to a read error. This chain joins TRBV15 and TRBJ1-4; D call uncertain. This CDR3 contains 14 residues. In germline, CDR1 is LNHNV, CDR2 YYDKDF (reference sequence). Here the CDR3 DNA reads TGTGCCGCCAGCAGAGATATGGGGAGCGAAAAACTGTTTTTT. This translates into CAASRDMGSEKLFF.

The chain employs TRBV9 and TRBJ1-4; TRBD1 is a possible D gene (5 bases). The germline V gene has CDR1 SGDLS and CDR2 YYNGEE. Trimming removed 4 bases from V and 8 bases from J, with 21 bases in between. The CDR3 is made up of 16 amino acids. For the CDR3, the DNA is TGTGCCAGCAGCTCCGGGACCGCGGGCTGGGGGGAAAAACTGTTTTTT. Translating it yields CASSSGTAGWGEKLFF.

This clonotype was picked up many times. The chain recombines TRBV14 with TRBJ2-7; TRBD1 matches 11 bases. Trimming at V came to 2 bases and at J to 4 bases, leaving 7 bases not matched to a gene. The CDR3 loop spans 16 amino acids. Germline CDR1 and CDR2: SGHDN and FVKESK. Here the CDR3 DNA reads TGTGCCAGCAGCCAACGGACAGGACAGGGGGCTTACGAGCAGTACTTC. Translating it yields CASSQRTGQGAYEQYF.

The chain combines TRBV13 with TRBJ1-4; TRBD1 agrees at 12 bases. Germline V gene data show CDR1 as PRHDT and CDR2 as FYEKMQ (reference sequence). With V trimmed by 5 bases and J by 6 bases, 7 bases remained unmatched. The CDR3 totals 16 residues. In DNA form, the CDR3 reads TGTGCCAGCAGCAACAGGGACAGGGGGCGATATGAAAAACTGTTTTTT. It is translated as CASSNRDRGRYEKLFF.

The V call is TRBV12-3 or TRBV12-4, the J call TRBJ1-1; D might be TRBD1 (5 bases). The CDR3 spans 14 residues. The V and J ends lost 3 bases and 10 bases respectively, with 18 bases between them. The CDR3 DNA is TGTGCCAGCAGTTTGGGGGAGCGTCATCTTCGAGCTTTCTTT. Its protein product is CASSLGERHLRAFF.

This clonotype was counted between two and nine times. The V and J genes are TRBV15 and TRBJ1-2, with D possibly TRBD1 on 5 matching bases. The CDR3 spans 11 residues. Trimming removed 6 bases at V and 7 bases at J, with 9 bases between. Looked up from germline, CDR1 is LNHNV and CDR2 is YYDKDF (reference sequence). CDR3 in DNA: TGTGCCACCAGTGAGGGACGTGGCTACACCTTC. Its protein product is CATSEGRGYTF.

About this clonotype itself: A much larger clone lies a single base off, so this may be a read error. The gene calls are TRBV5-4 and TRBJ1-1; maybe TRBD1 (6 bases). The CDR3 is 13 residues long. Germline loops: CDR1 SGHNT, CDR2 YYREEE (reference sequence). Here the CDR3 reads CASSPDSYTEVFF. The CDR3 bases are TGTGCCAGCAGCCCGGACAGCTACACTGAAGTTTTCTTT.

The chain carries TRBV19 and TRBJ2-2; 7 bases are a match to TRBD2. Trimming cost V 3 bases and J 4 bases; bases outside gene matches: 5. This CDR3 spans 15 amino acids. The germline gives CDR1 LNHDA, CDR2 SQIVND (reference sequence). Here the CDR3 reads CASSIAGVATGELFF. In nucleotides, the CDR3 is TGTGCCAGTAGTATCGCGGGAGTGGCCACCGGGGAGCTGTTTTTT. Looking up the rest from reference TRBV19 and TRBJ2-2 gives the full variable domain: DGGITQSPKYLFRKEGQNVTLSCEQNLNHDAMYWYRQDPGQGLRLIYYSQIVNDFQKGDIAEGYSVSREKKESFPLTVTSAQKNPTAFYLCASSIAGVATGELFFGEGSRLTVL.